There are many counts of the clone carrying this TCR beta chain. The antigen is undetermined. TCRdb reanalyzed the PCR reads with MiXCR. The profile shows 85,000 to 95,000 clones, approximately 15% of them singletons. Between the trimmed V and J ends, which lost 6 bases and 4 bases, there was a span of 13 bases. CDR3 length: 12 residues. Germline CDR1 SQVTM, CDR2 ANQGSEA. Patients had received no treatment of any kind before thyroid surgery. This entry comes from a study of metastatic and nonmetastatic thyroid tumors. Study as a whole: Samples came from malignant and benign thyroid patients, and repertoires were compared across blood and tumor or nodule tissue. Whole-study findings and limits: The study reportedly found significantly higher TCR beta diversity in malignant thyroid tumors than benign nodules, in blood and tumor.

V gene TRBV29-1 combines with J gene TRBJ2-7; tentative D call: TRBD2 (6 bases). This clonotype was sampled from a female donor with papillary thyroid cancer or a benign thyroid nodule (not recorded which). Some clones in this sample may be carry-over from other donors' samples. The sample comprised blood. The CDR3 nucleotides are TGCAGCGTCAGGGACTTTGGGTACGAGCAGTACTTC. Translation: CSVRDFGYEQYF.